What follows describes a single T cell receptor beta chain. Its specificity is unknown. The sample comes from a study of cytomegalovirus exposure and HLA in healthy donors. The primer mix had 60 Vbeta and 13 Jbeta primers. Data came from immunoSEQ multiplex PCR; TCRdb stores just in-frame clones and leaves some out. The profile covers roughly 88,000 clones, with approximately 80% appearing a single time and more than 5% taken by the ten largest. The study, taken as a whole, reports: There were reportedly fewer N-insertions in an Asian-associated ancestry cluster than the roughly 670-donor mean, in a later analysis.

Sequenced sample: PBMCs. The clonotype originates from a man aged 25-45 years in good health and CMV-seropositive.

DNA of the CDR3: TGTGCCAGCTCACGGACAGACAACACTGAAGCTTTCTTT. Translating it yields CASSRTDNTEAFF. The rearrangement uses TRBV6-4 and TRBJ1-1; tentatively, D is TRBD1 (6 bases). V was pared by 8 bases and J by 2 bases, with 12 bases between. CDR1 and CDR2 (germline): MRHNA, SNTAGT. The CDR3 totals 13 residues.